The subject of this entry is one TCR beta chain. The data were obtained in a study of blood T cell repertoires in COVID-19. Trimming left V 4 bases short and J 4 bases short, with 14 bases between. CDR3 size: 14 residues. Using immunoSEQ multiplex PCR, the repertoire was profiled, and TCRdb retains in-frame clones only, with some absent. Of a few hundred thousand clones detected, approximately 90% appear once; the ten largest clones hold around 0.8%. Sequenced input: peripheral blood. The chain has TRBV23-1 and TRBJ2-7; the D gene is possibly TRBD1 (5 bases). TRBV23-1 is noted as an ORF with a role that remains uncertain. This TCR came from a young man with acute or convalescent COVID-19. CDR3 region: CASSLTRQLYEQYF. The CDR3, as DNA: TGCGCCAGCAGTCTAACCAGACAGCTGTACGAGCAGTACTTC.